Below, 25 T cell receptor beta chains from the same sample are listed, as sequenced in a study of a mutant IDH1 vaccine in newly diagnosed glioma. Generated by immunoSEQ multiplex PCR, the TCRdb table keeps only in-frame clones and is missing some. This sample has some 16,000 clones, with less than 97% found just once. Time point given: baseline, week 1 (first vaccination visit). Stated treatment: pre-vaccination baseline after standard-of-care therapy. Sequenced material: peripheral blood mononuclear cells (PBMCs), taken from a glioma patient treated with radiotherapy, temozolomide or both. The receptor set was obtained from a woman in her late teens or twenties with glioma. Some clones in this sample may be carry-over from other donors' samples.

V and J are TRBV5-1 and TRBJ2-2; 8 bases are a match to TRBD1. The junction had 5 bases not matched to a gene; V was cut back by 4 bases and J by 3 bases. This CDR3 has 15 amino acids. Germline loops: CDR1 SGHRS, CDR2 YFSETQ. CDR3: CASSPRTGYTGELFF. The CDR3 region has the DNA TGCGCCAGCAGCCCGCGGACAGGGTACACCGGGGAGCTGTTTTTT. Full variable domain (remainder filled in from reference TRBV5-1 and TRBJ2-2): KAGVTQTPRYLIKTRGQQVTLSCSPISGHRSVSWYQQTPGQGLQFLFEYFSETQRNKGNFPGRFSGRQFSNSRSEMNVSTLELGDSALYLCASSPRTGYTGELFFGEGSRLTVL.

A single count supports this clone. The chain combines TRBV28 with TRBJ1-5, with D possibly being TRBD1 (6 bases). The CDR3 length is 12 residues. Germline lookup yields CDR1 MDHEN and CDR2 SYDVKM. Between the trimmed V and J ends, which lost 4 bases and 6 bases, there was a span of 7 bases. In DNA, the CDR3 is TGTGCCAGCAGTTCGACAGGTCAGCCCCAGCATTTT. Translation: CASSSTGQPQHF.

This sequence joins TRBV4-3 and TRBJ2-1; D possibly corresponds to TRBD1 (6 bases). The CDR3 covers 16 residues. V shed 6 bases and J shed 9 bases, with 24 bases lying between them. Germline lookup yields CDR1 LGHNA and CDR2 YSLEER. The CDR3 bases are TGCGCCAGCAGTCAAATTGGGGGCGGGTTGGATCGTGAGCAGTTCTTC. Its protein is CASSQIGGGLDREQFF.

The gene calls are TRBV4-1 and TRBJ1-2, with 9 bases aligning to TRBD1. Germline CDR1 reads MGHRA; CDR2 reads YSYEKL. This CDR3 contains 16 residues. J was trimmed by 5 bases and V by 4 bases; bases with no gene match: 11. The CDR3 loop reads CASSPDEWTGEYGYTF. In nucleotides, the CDR3 is TGCGCCAGCAGCCCAGATGAATGGACAGGGGAATATGGCTACACCTTC.

CDR3 in amino acids: CASTLLGQNYEQYF. The DNA of the CDR3 is TGTGCCAGCACCCTCCTGGGCCAGAACTACGAGCAGTACTTC. The chain is built from TRBV5-6 and TRBJ2-7, with D hard to call. V was trimmed by 6 bases and J by 3 bases, leaving 16 bases between them. The germline V gene has CDR1 SGHDT and CDR2 YYEEEE. The CDR3 sequence is 14 residues long.

V and J are TRBV4-2 and TRBJ2-1, with D perhaps TRBD1 (6 bases). The CDR3 extends over 16 amino acids. Trimming stripped 0 bases from V and 4 bases from J, with 13 bases between. Germline lookup yields CDR1 LGHNA and CDR2 YNFKEQ. DNA of the CDR3: TGTGCCAGCAGCCAAGATAAACAGGGCAGTTACAATGAGCAGTTCTTC. Amino acids: CASSQDKQGSYNEQFF.

The V gene is TRBV11-2, the J gene TRBJ2-3; D could derive from TRBD1 or TRBD2 (5 bases each). Looked up from germline, CDR1 is SGHAT and CDR2 is FQNNGV. The CDR3 length is 15 residues. With 5 bases removed from V and 4 bases from J, the gap between germline ends came to 16 bases. In DNA, the CDR3 is TGTGCCAGCAGCCCTACCGGGACGACCCCAGATACGCAGTATTTT. Translating gives CASSPTGTTPDTQYF.

V usage is TRBV2 and J usage is TRBJ2-7, with TRBD2 as a possible D gene (6 bases). V lost 4 bases to trimming and J lost 2 bases, with 12 bases between them. The CDR3 sequence is 14 residues long. Germline loops: CDR1 SNHLY, CDR2 FYNNEI. DNA of the CDR3: TGTGCCAGCAGTGTTGGGGAGGCCCCCTACGAGCAGTACTTC. Protein: CASSVGEAPYEQYF.

The chain carries TRBV4-1 and TRBJ2-7; 8 nucleotides line up with TRBD1. The V gene's germline CDR1 is MGHRA and CDR2 YSYEKL. V gave up 2 bases and J gave up 2 bases; unmatched junction bases: 2. The CDR3 contains 14 residues. CDR3 region: CASSQPGQAYEQYF. The CDR3 bases are TGCGCCAGCAGCCAACCGGGACAGGCCTACGAGCAGTACTTC.

This chain connects TRBV5-1 to TRBJ2-7; D not resolved. V gave up 3 bases and J gave up 3 bases, with 10 bases separating them. This CDR3 region has 13 residues. Per germline, CDR1 SGHRS and CDR2 YFSETQ. The CDR3 region is CASSSGDHYEQYF. The CDR3, as DNA: TGCGCCAGCAGCTCTGGGGATCACTACGAGCAGTACTTC.

The chain links TRBV30 to TRBJ2-5; D is ambiguous. V lost 0 bases to trimming and J lost 1 base, with 6 bases between them. The CDR3 spans 13 residues. Germline lookup yields CDR1 GTSNPN and CDR2 SVGIG (reference sequence). The CDR3 sequence is CAWSVSVQETQYF. Written as DNA, the CDR3 is TGTGCCTGGAGTGTGTCAGTCCAAGAGACCCAGTACTTC.

The J gene is TRBJ1-1, the V gene TRBV6-6; D not certain. Germline V gene sequence: CDR1 MNHNY, CDR2 SVGAGI (reference sequence). The length of the CDR3 is 11 residues. The germline V and J ends were trimmed by 2 bases and 7 bases, with 5 bases remaining between them. The CDR3 sequence is CASSYGIEAFF. As DNA, the CDR3 is TGTGCCAGCAGTTACGGCATTGAAGCTTTCTTT.

The chain recombines TRBV7-2 with TRBJ2-1; the D gene could be TRBD1 or TRBD2 (6 bases each). The germline V gene has CDR1 SGHTA and CDR2 FQGNSA. The CDR3 sequence is 15 residues long. V was shortened by 7 bases and J by 6 bases, with 19 bases between the two germline ends. As DNA, the CDR3 is TGTGCCAGCACCACTCAGACGGGGGCCCTCAATGAGCAGTTCTTC. It is translated as CASTTQTGALNEQFF.

V is TRBV5-4 and J is TRBJ2-2; 8 bases are a match to TRBD1. CDR3 size: 18 residues. CDR1 and CDR2 (germline): SGHNT, YYREEE (reference sequence). V was clipped by 0 bases and J by 6 bases; unmatched bases: 13. The CDR3 nucleotides read TGTGCCAGCAGCTTGGTGGGACAGGCGAACTTTGTGGCCGGGGAGCTGTTTTTT. It translates to CASSLVGQANFVAGELFF.

The chain employs TRBV14 and TRBJ1-5, with D hard to call. Trimming pared 1 base from V and 2 bases from J, leaving 9 bases between. Germline V CDR1 and CDR2: SGHDN, FVKESK. CDR3 length equals 15 residues. In DNA form, the CDR3 reads TGTGCCAGCAGCCAAGCTGGCTCGGGCAATCAGCCCCAGCATTTT. This encodes CASSQAGSGNQPQHF.

This rearrangement joins TRBV29-1 to TRBJ1-1; TRBD1 agrees at 8 bases. The ends lost 2 bases at V and 5 bases at J; junction bases unmatched: 4. The CDR3 covers 13 residues. Germline values: CDR1 SQVTM, CDR2 ANQGSEA. The chain's CDR3 is CSVEQGASTEAFF. CDR3 in DNA: TGCAGCGTTGAACAGGGGGCGAGTACTGAAGCTTTCTTT.

V usage is TRBV4-1 and J usage is TRBJ2-7, with no clear D. The V end lost 2 bases, the J end lost 0 bases, and 8 bases lay between the germline ends. Germline assignment: CDR1 MGHRA and CDR2 YSYEKL. This CDR3 is built from 14 residues. The CDR3 sequence: CASSQYGFSYEQYF. CDR3 DNA sequence: TGCGCCAGCAGCCAATATGGGTTCTCCTACGAGCAGTACTTC.

A note on this clone: This sample also contains other DNA sequences that code for the same CDR3. The genes are TRBV5-5 and TRBJ2-7, with TRBD2 matching 7 bases. V lost 4 bases, J lost 3 bases, and 7 bases stayed unmatched. Looked up from germline, CDR1 is SGHKS and CDR2 is YYEKEE (reference sequence). The CDR3 totals 14 residues. The chain's CDR3 is CASSARAGVYEQYF. CDR3 coding DNA: TGTGCCAGCAGCGCTCGGGCGGGAGTCTACGAGCAGTACTTC. Combining the CDR3 with reference TRBV5-5 and TRBJ2-7 gives the whole variable domain DAGVTQSPTHLIKTRGQQVTLRCSPISGHKSVSWYQQVLGQGPQFIFQYYEKEERGRGNFPDRFSARQFPNYSSELNVNALLLGDSALYLCASSARAGVYEQYFGPGTRLTVT.

This chain joins TRBV7-9 and TRBJ1-2; TRBD1 might be the D (5 bases). V lost 11 bases to trimming and J lost 3 bases, with 13 bases between them. Germline V lookup: CDR1 SEHNR, CDR2 FQNEAQ (reference sequence). The CDR3 is made up of 12 amino acids. In nucleotides, the CDR3 is TGTGCCGCCGGGGCCCGGGACTATGGCTACACCTTC. Translated: CAAGARDYGYTF.

The rearrangement links TRBV7-9 to TRBJ1-4; 8 nucleotides align to TRBD1. The trim removed 5 bases at V and 6 bases at J, leaving 11 bases unmatched. CDR3 length: 16 residues. The germline gives CDR1 SEHNR, CDR2 FQNEAQ (reference sequence). This CDR3 is CASSPTPGGDDEKLFF. The CDR3 DNA reads TGTGCCAGCAGCCCCACCCCAGGGGGCGACGATGAAAAACTGTTTTTT.

The chain uses TRBV7-9 and TRBJ2-7, with D hard to call. Germline-derived CDR1 and CDR2 are SEHNR and FQNEAQ (reference sequence). CDR3 size: 13 residues. The ends were cut back, 7 bases at V and 0 bases at J, with 10 bases in the middle. The CDR3 loop is CASNPQNSYEQYF. CDR3 bases: TGTGCCAGCAATCCACAGAACTCCTACGAGCAGTACTTC.

This chain joins TRBV4-3 and TRBJ2-1; 9 nucleotides line up with TRBD2. Germline CDR1 is LGHNA and CDR2 is YSLEER. V lost 4 bases, J lost 2 bases, and 3 bases stayed unmatched. The CDR3 runs to 15 residues. CDR3 nucleotide sequence: TGCGCCAGCAGCCTAGCGGGAGTGGCCTACAATGAGCAGTTCTTC. Its protein product is CASSLAGVAYNEQFF.

This chain joins TRBV29-1 and TRBJ2-3; tentative D call: TRBD2 (6 bases). Germline CDR1 SQVTM, CDR2 ANQGSEA. The CDR3 totals 18 residues. With 1 base removed from V and 2 bases from J, the gap between germline ends came to 22 bases. CDR3 loop: CSVEALAIKGGHTDTQYF. Written as DNA, the CDR3 is TGCAGCGTTGAAGCCCTAGCGATTAAAGGTGGACACACAGATACGCAGTATTTT.

CDR3 DNA sequence: TGTGCCAGCAGCTTACTCTACGAGCAGTACTTC. Translated, it gives CASSLLYEQYF. The J gene is TRBJ2-7, the V gene TRBV11-2; D unresolved. CDR1 and CDR2 (germline): SGHAT, FQNNGV. Trimming removed 2 bases at V and 3 bases at J, with 2 bases between. The CDR3 covers 11 residues.

This clone was found once. This chain joins TRBV5-1 and TRBJ2-3; TRBD1 might be the D (6 bases). The CDR3 is 15 residues long. V was shortened by 3 bases and J by 2 bases, with 13 bases between the two germline ends. Germline V gene data show CDR1 as SGHRS and CDR2 as YFSETQ. The CDR3 DNA reads as TGCGCCAGCAGCTCCGACAGGTTAAACACAGATACGCAGTATTTT. Amino acid sequence: CASSSDRLNTDTQYF.